The source of this T cell receptor beta chain is a study of blood T cell repertoires in COVID-19 (dated by TCRdb to the early 2020s). Regarding the complete study: Samples from collaborators originated in the United States, Italy and Spain and spanned both the acute and convalescent phases of COVID-19. The material from the prospective study consisted of cDNA or gDNA derived from T cells, B-cell-depleted T cells, or PBMCs. Subjects who had been exposed to COVID-19, were actively infected with it, or had recovered from it provided the deeply sampled blood TCRbeta repertoires that made up the dataset. A freely available public database, intended as a resource for researchers studying the immune response to SARS-CoV-2, is where the repertoires were released. The samples were drawn from the first 160 participants of the ongoing ImmuneRACE study and from 950 to 1,500 subjects provided by 6 global collaborators. Sample metadata almost always included a de-identified subject ID, COVID-19 status, age in years and sex. Where available, HLA class I and class II types were taken from metadata supplied by the sample provider and were not determined by assay-based typing. On the study overall, not on this receptor specifically: Clinical and demographic metadata were provided uncurated, with the amount varying by source and participant.

CDR1 SNHLY and CDR2 FYNNEI are derived from the germline V gene. The CDR3 goes from the cysteine to the phenylalanine over 15 residues. Only the CDR3 DNA stays, 45 bases, in frame from base 1. Trimming takes 3 bases from V and 1 base from J, and the germline ends sit 11 bases apart. In the prospective study, participants were roughly 18 to 100 years old, resided in approximately 25 geographic areas of the United States, and were enrolled through a virtual design. In the prospective study, cohorts were assigned on the basis of participant-reported clinical history obtained from a screening survey and a study questionnaire. For ImmuneRACE Cohort 3, a participant was defined as recovered based on two consecutive negative NP/OP PCR tests, clearance by a healthcare professional, or resolution of symptoms. Mobile phlebotomists in the prospective study collected whole blood, serum and a nasopharyngeal or oropharyngeal swab from every participant. Additional blood draws and questionnaires over a roughly two-month period could optionally be provided by prospective study participants. Blood samples from the prospective study were shipped frozen or at room temperature prior to DNA extraction.

As concerns this clone: The antigen it recognizes is unknown. Qualities for individual bases were not recorded, and no much larger clone is one base off.

TCRbeta CDR3 regions were amplified from genomic DNA using the immunoSEQ Assay, a bias-controlled multiplex PCR. On the authors' methods: The number of nucleated cells in each sample was estimated by amplification of reference gene primers within the assay. Sequence reads were collapsed and filtered to measure the absolute abundance of every unique TCRbeta CDR3 rearrangement. Productive Simpson clonality was computed per sample as the square root of Simpson's diversity index over productive rearrangements. TCRdb stores this immuneACCESS table with in-frame sequences only. Part of the clones is absent; in the studies checked, under half of the shortfall reflects unresolved V genes, and no reason is known for the rest. V and J calls and clone size come straight from that table; D and trimming were deduced from the DNA. Present in this sample are around 150,000 clones, over 80% of which were seen just once. 10% to 15% of the sample comes from the top ten.

Sequenced sample: PBMCs or T cells enriched from blood (not recorded which). Here the chain combines TRBV2 and TRBJ2-3; 6 matching bases give a weak D call of TRBD2. The origin of this receptor is a woman between 55 and 75 years old who had recovered from COVID-19. The nucleotide sequence is TGTGCCAGCAGTGACGGGGGACCTGGCACAGATACGCAGTATTTT. Its product reads: CASSDGGPGTDTQYF.